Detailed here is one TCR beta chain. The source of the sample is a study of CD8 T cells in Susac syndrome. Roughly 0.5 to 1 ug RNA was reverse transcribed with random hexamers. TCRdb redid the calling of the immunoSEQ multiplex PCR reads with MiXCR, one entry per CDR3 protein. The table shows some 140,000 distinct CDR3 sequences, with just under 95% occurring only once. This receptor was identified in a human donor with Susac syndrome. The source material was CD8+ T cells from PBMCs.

The CDR3 reads CASIRLAMGETQYF. Here the CDR3 DNA reads TGTGCCAGCATTCGACTAGCCATGGGGGAGACCCAGTACTTC. This sequence joins TRBV6-2 or TRBV6-3 and TRBJ2-5; 7 bases map to TRBD2. The V gene end was trimmed by 7 bases and the J gene end by 5 bases; junction bases not matched to a gene: 10. The length of the CDR3 is 14 residues. Germline lookup yields CDR1 MNHEY and CDR2 SVGEGT.